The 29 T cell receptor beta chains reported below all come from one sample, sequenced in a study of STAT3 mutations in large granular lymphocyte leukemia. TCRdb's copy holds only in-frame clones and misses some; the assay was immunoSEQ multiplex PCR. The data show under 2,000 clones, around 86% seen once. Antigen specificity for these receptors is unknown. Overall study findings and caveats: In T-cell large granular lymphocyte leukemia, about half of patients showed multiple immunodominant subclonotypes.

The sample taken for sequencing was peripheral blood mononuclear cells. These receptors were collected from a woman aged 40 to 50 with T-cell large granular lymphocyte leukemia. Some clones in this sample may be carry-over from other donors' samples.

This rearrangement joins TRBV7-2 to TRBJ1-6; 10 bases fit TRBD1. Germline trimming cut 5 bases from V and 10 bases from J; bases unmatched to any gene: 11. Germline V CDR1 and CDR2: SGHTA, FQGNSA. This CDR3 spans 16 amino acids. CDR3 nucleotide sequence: TGTGCCAGCAGCCCCTACCGGGACAGGGGATTATCACCCCTCCACTTT. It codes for CASSPYRDRGLSPLHF. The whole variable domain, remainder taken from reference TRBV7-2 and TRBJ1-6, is GAGVSQSPSNKVTEKGKDVELRCDPISGHTALYWYRQSLGQGLEFLIYFQGNSAPDKSGLPSDRFSAERTGGSVSTLTIQRTQQEDSAVYLCASSPYRDRGLSPLHFGNGTRLTVT.

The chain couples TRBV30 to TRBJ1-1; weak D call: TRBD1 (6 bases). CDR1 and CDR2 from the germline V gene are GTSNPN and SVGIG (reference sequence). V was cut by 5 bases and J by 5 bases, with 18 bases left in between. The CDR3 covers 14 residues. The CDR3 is CAWQRGTPWTEAFF. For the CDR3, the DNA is TGTGCCTGGCAGAGGGGGACACCCTGGACTGAAGCTTTCTTT. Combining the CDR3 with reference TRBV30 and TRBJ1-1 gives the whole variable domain SQTIHQWPATLVQPVGSPLSLECTVEGTSNPNLYWYRQAAGRGLQLLFYSVGIGQISSEVPQNLSASRPQDRQFILSSKKLLLSDSGFYLCAWQRGTPWTEAFFGQGTRLTVV.

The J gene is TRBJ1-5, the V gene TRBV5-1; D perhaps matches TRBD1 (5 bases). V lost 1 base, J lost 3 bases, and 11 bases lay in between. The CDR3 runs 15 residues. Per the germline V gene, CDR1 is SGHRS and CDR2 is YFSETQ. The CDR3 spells CASSLTMGVNQPQHF. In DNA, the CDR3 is TGCGCCAGCAGCTTGACAATGGGGGTCAATCAGCCCCAGCATTTT.

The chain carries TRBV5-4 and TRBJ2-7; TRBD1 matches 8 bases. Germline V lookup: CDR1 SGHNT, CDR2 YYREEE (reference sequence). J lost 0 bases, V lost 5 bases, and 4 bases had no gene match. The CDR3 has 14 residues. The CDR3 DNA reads TGTGCCAGCAGAGGGACAGGCAGCTCCTACGAGCAGTACTTC. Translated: CASRGTGSSYEQYF.

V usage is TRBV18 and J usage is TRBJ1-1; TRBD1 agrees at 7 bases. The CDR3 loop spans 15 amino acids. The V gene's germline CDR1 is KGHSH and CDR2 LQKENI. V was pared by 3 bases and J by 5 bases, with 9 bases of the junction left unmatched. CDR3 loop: CASSPIQGGGTEAFF. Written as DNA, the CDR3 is TGTGCCAGCTCACCCATCCAGGGGGGTGGGACTGAAGCTTTCTTT.

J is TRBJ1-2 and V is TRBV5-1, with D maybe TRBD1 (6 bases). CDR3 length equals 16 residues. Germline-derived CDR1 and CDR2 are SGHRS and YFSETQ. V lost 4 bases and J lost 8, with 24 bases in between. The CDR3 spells CASSGGPDRLDMGYTF. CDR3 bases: TGCGCCAGCAGCGGGGGCCCGGACCGTTTGGATATGGGCTACACCTTC.

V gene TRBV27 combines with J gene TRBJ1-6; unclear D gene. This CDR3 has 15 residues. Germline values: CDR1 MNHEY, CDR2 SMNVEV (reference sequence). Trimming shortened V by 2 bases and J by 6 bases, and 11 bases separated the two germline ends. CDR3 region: CASSLERRSNSPLHF. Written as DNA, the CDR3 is TGTGCCAGCAGTTTAGAGAGGAGAAGTAATTCACCCCTCCACTTT.

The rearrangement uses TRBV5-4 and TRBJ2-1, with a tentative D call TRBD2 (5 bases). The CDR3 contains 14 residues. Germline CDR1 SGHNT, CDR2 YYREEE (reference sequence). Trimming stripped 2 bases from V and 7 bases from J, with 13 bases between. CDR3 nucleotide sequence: TGTGCCAGCAGCTTTTGGACTGGAGGTAATGAGCAGTTCTTC. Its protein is CASSFWTGGNEQFF.

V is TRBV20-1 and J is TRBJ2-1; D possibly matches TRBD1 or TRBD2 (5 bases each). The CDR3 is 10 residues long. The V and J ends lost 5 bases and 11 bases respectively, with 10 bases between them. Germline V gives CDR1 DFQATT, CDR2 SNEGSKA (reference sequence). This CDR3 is CSAFRDQQFF. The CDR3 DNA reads TGCAGTGCTTTCCGGGACCAGCAGTTCTTC.

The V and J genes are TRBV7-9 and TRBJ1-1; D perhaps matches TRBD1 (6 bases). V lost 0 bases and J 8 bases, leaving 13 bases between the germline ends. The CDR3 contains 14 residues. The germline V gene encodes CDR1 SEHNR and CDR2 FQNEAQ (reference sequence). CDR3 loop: CASSLAGAGTEAFF. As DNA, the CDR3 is TGTGCCAGCAGCTTAGCGGGTGCCGGGACAGAAGCTTTCTTT.

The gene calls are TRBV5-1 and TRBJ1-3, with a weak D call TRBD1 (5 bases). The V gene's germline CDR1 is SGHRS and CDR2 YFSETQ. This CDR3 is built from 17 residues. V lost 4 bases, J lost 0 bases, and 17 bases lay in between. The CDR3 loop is CASSPTARGLSGNTIYF. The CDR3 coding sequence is TGCGCCAGCAGCCCTACGGCTAGGGGACTCTCTGGAAACACCATATATTTT.

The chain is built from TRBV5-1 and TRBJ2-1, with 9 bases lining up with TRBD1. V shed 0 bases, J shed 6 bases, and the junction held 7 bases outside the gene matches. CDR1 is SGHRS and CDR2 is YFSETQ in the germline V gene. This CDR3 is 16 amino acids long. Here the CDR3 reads CASSLGAGQGLNEQFF. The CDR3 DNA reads TGCGCCAGCAGCTTGGGAGCGGGACAGGGCCTCAATGAGCAGTTCTTC.

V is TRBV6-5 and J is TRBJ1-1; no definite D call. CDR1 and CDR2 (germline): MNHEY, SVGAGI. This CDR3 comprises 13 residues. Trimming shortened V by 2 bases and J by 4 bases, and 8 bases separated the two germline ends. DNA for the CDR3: TGTGCCAGCAGTTACCAGGTGAGCACTGAAGCTTTCTTT. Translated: CASSYQVSTEAFF.

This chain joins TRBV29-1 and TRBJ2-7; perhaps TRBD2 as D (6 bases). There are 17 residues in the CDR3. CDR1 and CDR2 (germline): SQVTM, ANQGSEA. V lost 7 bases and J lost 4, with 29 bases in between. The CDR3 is CSAGGLTGAAEGYEQYF. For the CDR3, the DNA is TGCAGCGCTGGGGGACTGACGGGAGCAGCCGAAGGGTACGAGCAGTACTTC.

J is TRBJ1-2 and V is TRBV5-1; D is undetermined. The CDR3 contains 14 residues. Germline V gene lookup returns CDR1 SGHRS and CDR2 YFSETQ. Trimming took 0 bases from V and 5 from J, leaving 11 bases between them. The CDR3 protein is CASSLEDSRYGYTF. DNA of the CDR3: TGCGCCAGCAGCTTGGAGGACTCTCGGTATGGCTACACCTTC.

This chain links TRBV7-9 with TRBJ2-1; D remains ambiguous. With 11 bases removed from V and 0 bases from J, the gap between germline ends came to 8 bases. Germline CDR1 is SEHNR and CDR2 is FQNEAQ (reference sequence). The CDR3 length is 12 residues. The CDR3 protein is CAVTSSYNEQFF. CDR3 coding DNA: TGTGCCGTTACGAGCTCCTACAATGAGCAGTTCTTC.

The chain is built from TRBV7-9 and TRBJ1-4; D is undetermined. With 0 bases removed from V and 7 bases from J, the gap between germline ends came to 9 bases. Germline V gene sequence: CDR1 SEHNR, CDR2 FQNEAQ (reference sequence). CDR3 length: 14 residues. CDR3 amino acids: CASSLAGNGEKLFF. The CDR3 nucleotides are TGTGCCAGCAGCTTAGCCGGGAATGGTGAAAAACTGTTTTTT.

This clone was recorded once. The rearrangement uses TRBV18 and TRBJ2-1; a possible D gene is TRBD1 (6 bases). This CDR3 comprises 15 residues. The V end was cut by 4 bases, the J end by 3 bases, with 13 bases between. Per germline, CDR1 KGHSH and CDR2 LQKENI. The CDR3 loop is CASSLQTGNYNEQFF. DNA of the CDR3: TGTGCCAGCTCACTACAGACAGGCAACTACAATGAGCAGTTCTTC.

The CDR3 region is CASSQDRANTEAFF. The CDR3 coding sequence is TGCGCCAGCAGCCAAGATCGTGCGAACACTGAAGCTTTCTTT. The V call is TRBV4-1, the J call TRBJ1-1; D is uncertain. Per the germline V gene, CDR1 is MGHRA and CDR2 is YSYEKL. The V gene lost 0 bases and the J gene lost 1 base, with 6 bases spanning the gap. The CDR3 has 14 amino acids.

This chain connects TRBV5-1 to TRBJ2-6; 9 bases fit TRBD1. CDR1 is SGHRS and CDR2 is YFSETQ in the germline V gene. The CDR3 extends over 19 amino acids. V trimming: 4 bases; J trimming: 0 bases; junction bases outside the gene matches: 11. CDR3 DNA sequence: TGCGCCAGCAGCCCCCGGGACAGGGCCTCTGGCTCTGGGGCCAACGTCCTGACTTTC. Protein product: CASSPRDRASGSGANVLTF.

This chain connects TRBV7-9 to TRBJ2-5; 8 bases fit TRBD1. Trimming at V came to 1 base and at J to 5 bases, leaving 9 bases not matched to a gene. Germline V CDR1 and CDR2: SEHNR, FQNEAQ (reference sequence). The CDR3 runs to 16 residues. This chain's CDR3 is CASSLGDRGLQETQYF. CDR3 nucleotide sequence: TGTGCCAGCAGCTTAGGAGACAGGGGTCTTCAGGAGACCCAGTACTTC.

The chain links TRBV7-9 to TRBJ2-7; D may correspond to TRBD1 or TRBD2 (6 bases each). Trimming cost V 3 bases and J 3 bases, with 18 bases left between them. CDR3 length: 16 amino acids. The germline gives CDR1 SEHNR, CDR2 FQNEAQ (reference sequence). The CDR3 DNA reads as TGTGCCAGCAGCTTGGTGAGGGGGGTGGAATACTACGAGCAGTACTTC. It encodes CASSLVRGVEYYEQYF.

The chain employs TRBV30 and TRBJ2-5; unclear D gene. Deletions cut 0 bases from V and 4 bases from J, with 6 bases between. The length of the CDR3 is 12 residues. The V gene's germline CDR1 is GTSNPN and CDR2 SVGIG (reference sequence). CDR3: CAWSVLGETQYF. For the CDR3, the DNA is TGTGCCTGGAGTGTACTCGGAGAGACCCAGTACTTC. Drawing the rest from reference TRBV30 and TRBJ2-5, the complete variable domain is SQTIHQWPATLVQPVGSPLSLECTVEGTSNPNLYWYRQAAGRGLQLLFYSVGIGQISSEVPQNLSASRPQDRQFILSSKKLLLSDSGFYLCAWSVLGETQYFGPGTRLLVL.

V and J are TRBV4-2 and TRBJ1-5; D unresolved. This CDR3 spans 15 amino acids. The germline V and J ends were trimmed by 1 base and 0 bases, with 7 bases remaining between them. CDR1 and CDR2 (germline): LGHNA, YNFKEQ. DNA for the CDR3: TGTGCCAGCAGCCAAGGAACTCATAGCAATCAGCCCCAGCATTTT. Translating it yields CASSQGTHSNQPQHF.

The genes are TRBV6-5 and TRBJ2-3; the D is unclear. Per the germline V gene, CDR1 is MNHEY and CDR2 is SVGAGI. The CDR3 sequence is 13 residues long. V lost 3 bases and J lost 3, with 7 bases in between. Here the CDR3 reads CASSYMRTDTQYF. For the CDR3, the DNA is TGTGCCAGCAGTTATATGCGGACAGATACGCAGTATTTT.

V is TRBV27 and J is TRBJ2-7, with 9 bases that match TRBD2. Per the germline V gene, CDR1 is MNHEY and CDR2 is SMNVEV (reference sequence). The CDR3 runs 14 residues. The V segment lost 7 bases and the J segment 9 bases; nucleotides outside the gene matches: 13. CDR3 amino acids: CASKGEGLAGWQYF. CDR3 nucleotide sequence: TGTGCCAGCAAGGGGGAGGGCCTAGCGGGATGGCAGTACTTC.

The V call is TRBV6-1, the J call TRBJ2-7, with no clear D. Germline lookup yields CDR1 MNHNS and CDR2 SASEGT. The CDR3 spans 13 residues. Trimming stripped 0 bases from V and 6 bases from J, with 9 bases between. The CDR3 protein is CASSEAWGFEQYF. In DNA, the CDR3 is TGTGCCAGCAGTGAAGCGTGGGGTTTCGAGCAGTACTTC.

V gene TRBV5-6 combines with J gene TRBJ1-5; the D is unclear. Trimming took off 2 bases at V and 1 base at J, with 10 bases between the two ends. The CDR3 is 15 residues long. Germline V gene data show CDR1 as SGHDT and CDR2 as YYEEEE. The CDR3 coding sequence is TGTGCCAGCAGCTTATCCTCGCGGAGCAATCAGCCCCAGCATTTT. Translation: CASSLSSRSNQPQHF.

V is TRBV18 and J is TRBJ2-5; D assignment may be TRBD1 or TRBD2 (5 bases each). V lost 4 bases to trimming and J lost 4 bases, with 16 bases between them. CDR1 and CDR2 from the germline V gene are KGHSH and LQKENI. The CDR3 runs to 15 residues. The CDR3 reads CASSRPGRGGETQYF. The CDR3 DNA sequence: TGTGCCAGCTCACGGCCGGGCCGGGGCGGAGAGACCCAGTACTTC.